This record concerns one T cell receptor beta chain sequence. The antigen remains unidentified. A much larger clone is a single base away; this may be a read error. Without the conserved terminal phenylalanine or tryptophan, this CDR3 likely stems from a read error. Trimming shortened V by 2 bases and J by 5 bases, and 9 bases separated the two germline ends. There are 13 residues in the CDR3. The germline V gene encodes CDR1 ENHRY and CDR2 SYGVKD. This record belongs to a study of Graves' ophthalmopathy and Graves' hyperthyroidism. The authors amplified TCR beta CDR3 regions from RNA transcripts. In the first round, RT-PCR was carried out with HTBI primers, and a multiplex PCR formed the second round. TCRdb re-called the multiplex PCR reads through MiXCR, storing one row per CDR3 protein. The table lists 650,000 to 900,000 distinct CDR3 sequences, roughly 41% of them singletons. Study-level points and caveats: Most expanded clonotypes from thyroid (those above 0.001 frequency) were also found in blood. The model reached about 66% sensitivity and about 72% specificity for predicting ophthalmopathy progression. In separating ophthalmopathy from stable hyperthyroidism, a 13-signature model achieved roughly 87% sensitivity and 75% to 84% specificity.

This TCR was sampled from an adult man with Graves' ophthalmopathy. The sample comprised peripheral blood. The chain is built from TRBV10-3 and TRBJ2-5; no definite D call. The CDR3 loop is CAISEGQIETQYL. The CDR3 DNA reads TGTGCCATCAGTGAGGGTCAGATCGAGACCCAGTACTTA.